The rows below give T cell receptor beta chains drawn from one sample of a study of glioma-infiltrating T cells after dendritic cell vaccination. Data came from immunoSEQ multiplex PCR; TCRdb stores just in-frame clones and leaves some out. The sample holds 25,000 to 35,000 clones, 85% to 95% seen once. Specimen: blood, collected before dendritic cell vaccination. These receptors were collected from a human donor with glioblastoma. CDR3s leave out the opening cysteine and the closing phenylalanine or tryptophan.

V: TRBV5-1; J: TRBJ2-2; CDR3: ASSPPSGGAHTGELF
V: TRBV30; J: TRBJ1-5; CDR3: AWRLAGNQPQH
V: TRBV6-1; J: TRBJ2-4; CDR3: ASSEGAGGLDIQY
V: TRBV5-8; J: TRBJ1-6; CDR3: ASRLRDHNSPLH
V: TRBV6-1; J: TRBJ2-1; CDR3: ASSEGALAGSYNEQF
V: TRBV5-6; J: TRBJ2-5; CDR3: ASSRRDRVMETQY
V: TRBV5-1; J: TRBJ2-5; CDR3: ASSLGFEVLGETQY
V: TRBV5-1; J: TRBJ1-2; CDR3: ASSSQGSGGYT
V: TRBV2; J: TRBJ2-3; CDR3: ASRKQAVATDTQY
V: TRBV11-2; J: TRBJ2-3; CDR3: ASSAEAGTHTQY
V: TRBV7-2; J: TRBJ1-5; CDR3: ASSAGQSPGPQH
V: TRBV29-1; J: TRBJ2-1; CDR3: SVGDRSRREQF
V: TRBV30; J: TRBJ1-5; CDR3: AWSVDLARGQPQH
V: TRBV19; J: TRBJ1-4; CDR3: ASSTAGTGGVTNEKLF
V: TRBV29-1; J: TRBJ2-1; CDR3: SARPGASNEQF
V: TRBV7-8; J: TRBJ1-6; CDR3: ATQGSDISNSPLH
V: TRBV7-8; J: TRBJ2-7; CDR3: ASSSLALSSYEQY
V: TRBV10-1; J: TRBJ2-5; CDR3: ASSESMRGAGHGTQY
V: TRBV5-6; J: TRBJ1-4; CDR3: ASSLAGTGGEKLF
V: TRBV21-1; J: TRBJ2-3; CDR3: ASMAGNTKPCTDTQY
V: TRBV6-1; J: TRBJ2-3; CDR3: ASRKLAASTDTQY
V: TRBV30; J: TRBJ2-7; CDR3: AWIPWGEPYEQY
V: TRBV29-1; J: TRBJ1-5; CDR3: SVEGQVNQPQH
V: TRBV28; J: TRBJ2-7; CDR3: ASSRGSRYEQY
V: TRBV2; J: TRBJ1-1; CDR3: ASTRTEITEAF
V: TRBV7-9; J: TRBJ1-6; CDR3: ASSLSRAGKSSYNSPLH
V: TRBV7-2; J: TRBJ1-3; CDR3: ASGPPGEISGNTIY
V: TRBV6-1; J: TRBJ2-5; CDR3: ASSGGGYQETQY
V: TRBV6-6; J: TRBJ1-5; CDR3: ASGGFRNQPQH
V: TRBV14; J: TRBJ1-2; CDR3: ASSQQTVNGYT
V: TRBV19; J: TRBJ2-7; CDR3: ASSIRQGGTYEQY
V: TRBV7-7; J: TRBJ1-6; CDR3: ASSLGDLGQGNHSPLH
V: TRBV7-6; J: TRBJ1-3; CDR3: ASSLAAGGSGNTIY
V: TRBV19; J: TRBJ1-5; CDR3: ASSMAVSNQPQH
V: TRBV10-3; J: TRBJ2-2; CDR3: AISGSPGESGELF
V: TRBV19; J: TRBJ1-2; CDR3: ASTLGQGGYGYT
V: TRBV2; J: TRBJ1-1; CDR3: ASRDRGSRIAEAF
V: TRBV4-1; J: TRBJ2-2; CDR3: ASSQVLGLSGELF
V: TRBV19; J: TRBJ2-5; CDR3: ASSPQSQETQY
V: TRBV6-1; J: TRBJ2-3; CDR3: ASTLNRGSADTQY
V: TRBV7-9; J: TRBJ1-1; CDR3: ASSLVRSMRNTEAF
V: TRBV7-9; J: TRBJ1-1; CDR3: ASSLAGEAF
V: TRBV5-4; J: TRBJ2-1; CDR3: ASSPMGQFYNEQF
V: TRBV10-3; J: TRBJ2-7; CDR3: AISESEQGRYEQY
V: TRBV4-1; J: TRBJ2-7; CDR3: ASSHAGTGVAYEQY
V: TRBV11-2; J: TRBJ1-2; CDR3: ASSPARGRRGYGYT
V: TRBV5-1; J: TRBJ2-5; CDR3: ASSLSGYGGTSETQY
V: TRBV7-2; J: TRBJ2-7; CDR3: ASSLTRGGAYEQY
V: TRBV7-9; J: TRBJ2-5; CDR3: ASSLAQQGETQY
V: TRBV11-2; J: TRBJ2-7; CDR3: ASSYSYEQY
V: TRBV6-1; J: TRBJ1-1; CDR3: ASSRSLLNTEAF
V: TRBV6-5; J: TRBJ1-2; CDR3: ASRETGGRRRGYT
V: TRBV7-9; J: TRBJ1-2; CDR3: ASSLARNWDYGYT